The following is a T cell receptor (beta chain) sequence with its context. Its antigen is as yet unknown. TCRdb's copy holds only in-frame clones and misses some; the assay was immunoSEQ multiplex PCR. The sample yields around 150,000 clones, around 93% seen once. These data originate in a study of T cell responses to AZD1222 COVID-19 vaccine. Study findings and constraints: Among AZD1222 vaccinees, only 5 to 7 were seropositive at baseline.

CDR3 length equals 15 residues. Germline V gene lookup returns CDR1 LNHDA and CDR2 SQIVND (reference sequence). V shed 6 bases, J shed 3 bases, and the junction held 5 bases outside the gene matches. The material sequenced was peripheral blood, taken on day 0 of AZD1222 vaccination. This receptor was taken from an adult in good health. The rearrangement uses TRBV19 and TRBJ1-5, with 10 bases matching TRBD1. The CDR3 DNA follows: TGTGCCAGTAGCGGGGGGACAGGGGTCAATCAGCCCCAGCATTTT. Translating gives CASSGGTGVNQPQHF.